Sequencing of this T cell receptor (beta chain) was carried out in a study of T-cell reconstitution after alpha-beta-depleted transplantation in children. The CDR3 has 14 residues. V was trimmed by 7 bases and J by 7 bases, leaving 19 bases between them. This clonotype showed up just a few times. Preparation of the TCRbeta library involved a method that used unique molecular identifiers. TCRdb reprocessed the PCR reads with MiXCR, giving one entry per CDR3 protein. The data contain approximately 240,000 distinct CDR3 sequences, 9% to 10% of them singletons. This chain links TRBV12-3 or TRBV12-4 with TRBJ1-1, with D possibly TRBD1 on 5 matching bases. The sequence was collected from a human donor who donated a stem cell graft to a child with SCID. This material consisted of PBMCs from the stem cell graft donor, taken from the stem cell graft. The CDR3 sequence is CASTRYWGDSEAFF. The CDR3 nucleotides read TGTGCCAGCACCCGCTATTGGGGCGACAGTGAAGCTTTCTTT.